The subject of this entry is one TCR beta chain. The assay was immunoSEQ multiplex PCR, and TCRdb's table has in-frame clones only and misses some. The sample shows approximately 70,000 clones, 92% of them seen only once. The data stem from a study of technical replicates of blood from four donors. Looked up from germline, CDR1 is SGHDT and CDR2 is YYEEEE. With 7 bases removed from V and 5 bases from J, the gap between germline ends came to 19 bases. This CDR3 region has 14 residues. The material sequenced was T cells isolated from PBMCs. The gene calls are TRBV5-6 and TRBJ2-7; a possible D gene is TRBD1 (6 bases). The TCR sequence derives from a human donor in good health. CDR3 in amino acids: CASPRGLFRDEQYF. The CDR3 DNA reads as TGTGCCAGCCCCAGGGGCCTATTTCGGGACGAGCAGTACTTC.